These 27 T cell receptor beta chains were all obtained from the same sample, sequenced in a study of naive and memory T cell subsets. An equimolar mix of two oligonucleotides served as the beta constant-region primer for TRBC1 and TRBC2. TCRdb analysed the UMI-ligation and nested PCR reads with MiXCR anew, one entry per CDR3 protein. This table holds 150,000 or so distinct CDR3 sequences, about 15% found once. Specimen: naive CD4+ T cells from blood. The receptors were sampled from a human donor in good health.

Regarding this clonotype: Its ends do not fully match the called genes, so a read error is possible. This chain's CDR3 is CASNQGSADTQYF. CDR3 DNA: TGTGCCAGCAACCAAGGGTCCGCAGATACGCAGTATTTT. This chain joins TRBV3-1 and TRBJ2-3; D is unclear. Germline assignment: CDR1 LGHDT and CDR2 YNNKEL (reference sequence). CDR3 length: 13 amino acids.

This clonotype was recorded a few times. The CDR3: CASSEQGGEYEQYF. CDR3 coding DNA: TGTGCCAGCAGTGAACAGGGGGGAGAGTACGAGCAGTACTTC. The J gene is TRBJ2-7, the V gene TRBV2, with D possibly TRBD1 on 7 matching bases. Trimming took off 2 bases at V and 4 bases at J, with 12 bases between the two ends. CDR3 length: 14 residues. Germline CDR1 reads SNHLY; CDR2 reads FYNNEI.

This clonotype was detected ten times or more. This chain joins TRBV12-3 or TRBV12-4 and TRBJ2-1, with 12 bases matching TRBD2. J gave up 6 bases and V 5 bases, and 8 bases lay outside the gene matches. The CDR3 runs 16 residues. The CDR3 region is CASSPWTSGNPNEQFF. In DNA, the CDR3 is TGTGCCAGCAGTCCCTGGACTAGCGGGAACCCCAATGAGCAGTTCTTC.

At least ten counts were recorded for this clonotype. Here the CDR3 DNA reads TGTGCCAGCAGCTCCACCGGGGGGAACACTGAAGCTTTCTTT. This gives the protein CASSSTGGNTEAFF. V usage is TRBV7-9 and J usage is TRBJ1-1; D might be TRBD1 (5 bases). Germline CDR1 is SEHNR and CDR2 is FQNEAQ (reference sequence). With 4 bases removed from V and 1 base from J, the gap between germline ends came to 10 bases. The CDR3 totals 14 residues.

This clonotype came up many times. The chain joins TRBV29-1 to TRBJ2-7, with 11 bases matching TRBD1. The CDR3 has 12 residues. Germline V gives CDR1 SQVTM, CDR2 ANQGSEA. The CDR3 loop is CGAGQGAYEQYF. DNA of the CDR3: TGCGGGGCGGGACAGGGGGCCTACGAGCAGTACTTC.

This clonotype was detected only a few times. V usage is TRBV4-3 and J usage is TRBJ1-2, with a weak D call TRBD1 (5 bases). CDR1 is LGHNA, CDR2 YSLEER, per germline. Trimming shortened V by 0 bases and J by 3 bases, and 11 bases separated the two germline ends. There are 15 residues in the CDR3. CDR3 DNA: TGCGCCAGCAGCCAAGATTCCGGGGCCTACTATGGCTACACCTTC. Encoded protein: CASSQDSGAYYGYTF.

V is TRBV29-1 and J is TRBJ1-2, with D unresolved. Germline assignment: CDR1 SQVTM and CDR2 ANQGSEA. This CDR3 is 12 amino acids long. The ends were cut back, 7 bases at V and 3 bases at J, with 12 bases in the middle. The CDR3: CSGIEGYYGYTF. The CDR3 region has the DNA TGCAGCGGGATTGAAGGATACTATGGCTACACCTTC.

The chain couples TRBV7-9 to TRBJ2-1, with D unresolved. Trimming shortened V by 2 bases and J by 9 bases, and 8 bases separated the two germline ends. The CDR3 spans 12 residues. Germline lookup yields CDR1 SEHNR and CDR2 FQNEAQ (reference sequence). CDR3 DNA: TGTGCCAGCAGCTTACCTACCATTGAGCAGTTCTTC. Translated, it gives CASSLPTIEQFF.

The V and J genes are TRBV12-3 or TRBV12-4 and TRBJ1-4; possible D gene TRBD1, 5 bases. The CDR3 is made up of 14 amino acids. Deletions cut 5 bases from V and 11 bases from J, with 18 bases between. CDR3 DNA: TGTGCCAGCAGTCTGGACATCATTGGAGGGAAACTGTTTTTT. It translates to CASSLDIIGGKLFF.

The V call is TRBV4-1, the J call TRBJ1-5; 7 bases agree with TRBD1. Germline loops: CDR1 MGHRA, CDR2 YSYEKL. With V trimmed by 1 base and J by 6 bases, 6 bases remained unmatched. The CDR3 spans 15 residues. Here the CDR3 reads CASSQADRAGQPQHF. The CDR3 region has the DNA TGCGCCAGCAGCCAAGCTGACAGGGCGGGTCAGCCCCAGCATTTT.

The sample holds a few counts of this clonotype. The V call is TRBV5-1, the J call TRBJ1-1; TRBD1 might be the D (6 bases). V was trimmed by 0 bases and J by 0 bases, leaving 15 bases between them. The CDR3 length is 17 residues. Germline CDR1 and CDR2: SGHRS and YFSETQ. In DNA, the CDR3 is TGCGCCAGCAGCTTGGCGGCGACAGGCATTATGAACACTGAAGCTTTCTTT. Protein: CASSLAATGIMNTEAFF.

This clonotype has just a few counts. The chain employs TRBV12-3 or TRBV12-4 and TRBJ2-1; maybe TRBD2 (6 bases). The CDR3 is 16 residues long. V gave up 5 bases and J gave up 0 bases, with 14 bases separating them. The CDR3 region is CASSGPGLSSYNEQFF. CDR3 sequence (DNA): TGTGCCAGCAGTGGCCCGGGACTGAGCTCCTACAATGAGCAGTTCTTC.

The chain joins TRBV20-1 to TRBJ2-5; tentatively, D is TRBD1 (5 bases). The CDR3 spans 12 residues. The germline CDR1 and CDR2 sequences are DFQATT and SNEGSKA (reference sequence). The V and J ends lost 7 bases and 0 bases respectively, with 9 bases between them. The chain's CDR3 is CSGDSNQETQYF. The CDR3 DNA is TGCAGTGGAGACAGCAACCAAGAGACCCAGTACTTC.

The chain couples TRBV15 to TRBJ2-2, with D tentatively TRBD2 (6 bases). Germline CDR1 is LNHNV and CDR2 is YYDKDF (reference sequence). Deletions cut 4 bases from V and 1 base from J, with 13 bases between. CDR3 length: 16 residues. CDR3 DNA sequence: TGTGCCACCAGCACCTTAGCGGTCCGGAACACCGGGGAGCTGTTTTTT. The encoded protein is CATSTLAVRNTGELFF. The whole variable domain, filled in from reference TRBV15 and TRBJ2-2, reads DAMVIQNPRYQVTQFGKPVTLSCSQTLNHNVMYWYQQKSSQAPKLLFHYYDKDFNNEADTPDNFQSRRPNTSFCFLDIRSPGLGDTAMYLCATSTLAVRNTGELFFGEGSRLTVL.

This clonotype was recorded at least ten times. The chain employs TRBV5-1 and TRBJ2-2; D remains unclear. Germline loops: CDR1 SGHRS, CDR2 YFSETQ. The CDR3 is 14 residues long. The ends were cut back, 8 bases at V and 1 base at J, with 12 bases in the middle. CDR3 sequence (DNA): TGCGCCAGTAAAAGTCCCGGGAACACCGGGGAGCTGTTTTTT. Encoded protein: CASKSPGNTGELFF.

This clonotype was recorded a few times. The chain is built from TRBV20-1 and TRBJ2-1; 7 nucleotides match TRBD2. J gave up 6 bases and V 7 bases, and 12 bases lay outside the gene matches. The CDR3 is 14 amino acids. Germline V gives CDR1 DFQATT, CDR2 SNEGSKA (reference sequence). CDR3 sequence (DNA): TGCAGTGGCGATGGCGGGAGCGGTGTCAATGAGCAGTTCTTC. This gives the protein CSGDGGSGVNEQFF.

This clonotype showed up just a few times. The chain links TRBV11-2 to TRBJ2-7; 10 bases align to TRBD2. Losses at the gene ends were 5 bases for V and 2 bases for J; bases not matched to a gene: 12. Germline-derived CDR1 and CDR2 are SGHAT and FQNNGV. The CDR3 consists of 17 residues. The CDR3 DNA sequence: TGTGCCAGCAGCATCCGCACTAGCGGGGTGAGGCCCTACGAGCAGTACTTC. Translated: CASSIRTSGVRPYEQYF. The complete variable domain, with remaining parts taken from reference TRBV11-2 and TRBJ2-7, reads EAGVAQSPRYKIIEKRQSVAFWCNPISGHATLYWYQQILGQGPKLLIQFQNNGVVDDSQLPKDRFSAERLKGVDSTLKIQPAKLEDSAVYLCASSIRTSGVRPYEQYFGPGTRLTVT.

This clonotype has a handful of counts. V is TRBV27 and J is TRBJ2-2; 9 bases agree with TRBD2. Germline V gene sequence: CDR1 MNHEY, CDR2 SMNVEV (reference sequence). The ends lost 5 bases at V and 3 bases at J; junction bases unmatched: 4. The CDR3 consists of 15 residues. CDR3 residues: CASSQAGGYTGELFF. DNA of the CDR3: TGTGCCAGCAGTCAAGCGGGAGGCTACACCGGGGAGCTGTTTTTT.

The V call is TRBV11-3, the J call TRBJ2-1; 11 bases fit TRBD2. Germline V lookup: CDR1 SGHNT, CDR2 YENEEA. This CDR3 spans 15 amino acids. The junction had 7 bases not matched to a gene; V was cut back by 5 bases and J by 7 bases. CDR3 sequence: CASSRSGLAGNEQFF. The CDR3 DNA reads TGTGCCAGCAGCCGTTCAGGACTAGCGGGTAATGAGCAGTTCTTC.

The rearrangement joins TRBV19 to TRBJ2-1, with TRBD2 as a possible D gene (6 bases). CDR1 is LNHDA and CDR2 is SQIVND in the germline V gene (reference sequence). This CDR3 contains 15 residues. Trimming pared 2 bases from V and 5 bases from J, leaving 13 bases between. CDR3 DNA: TGTGCCAGTAGTATACGATCGGGAGTTAACAATGAGCAGTTCTTC. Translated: CASSIRSGVNNEQFF.

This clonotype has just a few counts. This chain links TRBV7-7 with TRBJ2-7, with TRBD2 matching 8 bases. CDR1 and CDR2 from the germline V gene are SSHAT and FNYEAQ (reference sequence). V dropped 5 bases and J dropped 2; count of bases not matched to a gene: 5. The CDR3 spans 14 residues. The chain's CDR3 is CASSQTSGAYEQYF. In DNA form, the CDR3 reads TGTGCCAGCAGCCAAACTAGCGGAGCCTACGAGCAGTACTTC. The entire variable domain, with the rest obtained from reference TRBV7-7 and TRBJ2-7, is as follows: GAGVSQSPRYKVTKRGQDVTLRCDPISSHATLYWYQQALGQGPEFLTYFNYEAQPDKSGLPSDRFSAERPEGSISTLTIQRTEQRDSAMYRCASSQTSGAYEQYFGPGTRLTVT.

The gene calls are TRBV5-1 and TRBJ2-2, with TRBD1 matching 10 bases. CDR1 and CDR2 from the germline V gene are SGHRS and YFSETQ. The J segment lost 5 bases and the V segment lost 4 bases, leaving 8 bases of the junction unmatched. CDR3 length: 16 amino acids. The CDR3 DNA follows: TGCGCCAGCAGCCAAAAATGGGACAGGGGAACCGGGGAGCTGTTTTTT. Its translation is CASSQKWDRGTGELFF. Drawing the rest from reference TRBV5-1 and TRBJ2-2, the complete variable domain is KAGVTQTPRYLIKTRGQQVTLSCSPISGHRSVSWYQQTPGQGLQFLFEYFSETQRNKGNFPGRFSGRQFSNSRSEMNVSTLELGDSALYLCASSQKWDRGTGELFFGEGSRLTVL.

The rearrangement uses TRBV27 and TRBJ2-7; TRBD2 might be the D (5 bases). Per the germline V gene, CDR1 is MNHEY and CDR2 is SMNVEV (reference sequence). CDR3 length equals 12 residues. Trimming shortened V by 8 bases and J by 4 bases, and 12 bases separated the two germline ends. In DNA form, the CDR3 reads TGTGCCAGCCGGGAATCGCCTTACGAGCAGTACTTC. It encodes CASRESPYEQYF.

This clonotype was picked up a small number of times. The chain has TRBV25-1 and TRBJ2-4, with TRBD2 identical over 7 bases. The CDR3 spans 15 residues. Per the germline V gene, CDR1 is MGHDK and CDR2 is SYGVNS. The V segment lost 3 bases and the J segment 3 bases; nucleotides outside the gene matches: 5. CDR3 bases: TGTGCCAGCAGTGACCCACGGACTAGCAAAAACATTCAGTACTTC. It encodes CASSDPRTSKNIQYF.

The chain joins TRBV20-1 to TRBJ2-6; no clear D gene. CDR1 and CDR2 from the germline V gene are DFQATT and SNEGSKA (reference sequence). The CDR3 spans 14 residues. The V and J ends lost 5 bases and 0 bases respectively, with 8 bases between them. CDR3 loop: CSASLGSGANVLTF. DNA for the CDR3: TGCAGTGCTTCTTTGGGCTCTGGGGCCAACGTCCTGACTTTC.

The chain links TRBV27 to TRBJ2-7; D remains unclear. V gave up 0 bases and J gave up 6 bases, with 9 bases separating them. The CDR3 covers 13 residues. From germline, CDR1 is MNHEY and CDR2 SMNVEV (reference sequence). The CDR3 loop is CASSLSRLAEQYF. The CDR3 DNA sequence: TGTGCCAGCAGTTTATCGAGATTAGCCGAGCAGTACTTC.

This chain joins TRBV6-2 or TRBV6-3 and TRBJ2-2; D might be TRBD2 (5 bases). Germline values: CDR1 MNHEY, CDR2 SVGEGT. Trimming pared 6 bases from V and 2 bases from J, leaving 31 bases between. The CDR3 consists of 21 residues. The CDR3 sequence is CASRPLSLFSESFRNTGELFF. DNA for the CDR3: TGTGCCAGCAGACCTCTCAGCCTCTTTAGCGAGTCCTTTCGAAACACCGGGGAGCTGTTTTTT.